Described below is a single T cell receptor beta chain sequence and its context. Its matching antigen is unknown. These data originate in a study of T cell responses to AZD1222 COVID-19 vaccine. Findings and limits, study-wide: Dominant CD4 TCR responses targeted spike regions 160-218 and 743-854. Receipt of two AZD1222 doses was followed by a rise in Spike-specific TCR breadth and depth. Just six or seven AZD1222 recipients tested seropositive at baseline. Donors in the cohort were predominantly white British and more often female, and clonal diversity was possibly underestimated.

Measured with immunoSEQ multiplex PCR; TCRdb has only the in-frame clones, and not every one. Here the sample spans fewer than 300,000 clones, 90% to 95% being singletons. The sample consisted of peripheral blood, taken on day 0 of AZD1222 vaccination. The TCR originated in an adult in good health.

The CDR3 nucleotides read TGCGCCAGCAGCTTGGTGCGGGGAGATACGCAGTATTTT. Protein: CASSLVRGDTQYF. V usage is TRBV5-1 and J usage is TRBJ2-3; D perhaps matches TRBD2 (6 bases). The CDR3 is 13 amino acids. Germline CDR1 reads SGHRS; CDR2 reads YFSETQ. The ends were cut back, 0 bases at V and 5 bases at J, with 7 bases in the middle.